The 19 T cell receptor beta chains given below trace back to one sample, sequenced in a study of cytomegalovirus exposure and HLA in healthy donors (TCRdb year 2017). Library preparation used the immunoSEQ multiplex PCR assay. A mixture of 60 forward primers for TCR Vbeta segments and 13 reverse primers for TCR Jbeta segments was used in the multiplex PCR. TCRdb obtained this table from immuneACCESS and retained in-frame rearrangements with V and J assigned. These tables miss some clones; where compared with another copy, unresolved V genes account for less than half of the shortfall, and the remainder is unexplained. The sample table lists 150,000 to 200,000 clones, about 80% of them with a count of one. Less than 10% of the sample belongs to the ten largest clones. The sequenced material came from PBMCs. These receptor sequences come from a man between 18 and 29 years old in good health and CMV-seropositive.

This chain joins TRBV18 and TRBJ2-6; D not resolved. Germline V gene data show CDR1 as KGHSH and CDR2 as LQKENI. The CDR3 length is 14 residues. The V end was cut by 0 bases, the J end by 4 bases, with 4 bases between. The CDR3 loop reads CASSPPSGANVLTF. The CDR3 DNA is TGTGCCAGCTCACCACCATCGGGGGCCAACGTCCTGACTTTC.

This chain uses TRBV7-9 with TRBJ2-7; D possibly corresponds to TRBD1 (6 bases). Trimming stripped 8 bases from V and 6 bases from J, with 17 bases between. This CDR3 is built from 13 residues. Germline V gene lookup returns CDR1 SEHNR and CDR2 FQNEAQ (reference sequence). The CDR3 DNA follows: TGTGCCAGCGGGGGCAGGGATTTAGGCGAGCAGTACTTC. Protein sequence: CASGGRDLGEQYF.

Only one count was recorded for this clone. V and J are TRBV28 and TRBJ1-4; TRBD1 is a possible D gene (6 bases). This CDR3 comprises 13 residues. Germline values: CDR1 MDHEN, CDR2 SYDVKM. The V end lost 8 bases, the J end lost 5 bases, and 12 bases lay between the germline ends. CDR3 sequence (DNA): TGTGCCAGCTCTGGGGGGGCAAATGAAAAACTGTTTTTT. Protein sequence: CASSGGANEKLFF.

The chain joins TRBV6-1 to TRBJ1-1; tentative D call: TRBD1 (6 bases). Trimming left V 0 bases short and J 5 bases short, with 13 bases between. Germline V lookup: CDR1 MNHNS, CDR2 SASEGT. The length of the CDR3 is 15 residues. CDR3 residues: CASSEAPGTSTEAFF. The CDR3 DNA sequence: TGTGCCAGCAGTGAAGCCCCCGGGACATCTACTGAAGCTTTCTTT.

This clone was seen a handful of times. This chain joins TRBV28 and TRBJ2-5; tentatively, D is TRBD2 (5 bases). CDR1 is MDHEN and CDR2 is SYDVKM in the germline V gene. The germline V and J ends were trimmed by 6 bases and 1 base, with 9 bases remaining between them. The CDR3 has 13 amino acids. CDR3 DNA sequence: TGTGCCAGCAGGGGCGGGCGCCAAGAGACCCAGTACTTC. It encodes CASRGGRQETQYF. The complete variable domain, with remaining parts taken from reference TRBV28 and TRBJ2-5, reads DVKVTQSSRYLVKRTGEKVFLECVQDMDHENMFWYRQDPGLGLRLIYFSYDVKMKEKGDIPEGYSVSREKKERFSLILESASTNQTSMYLCASRGGRQETQYFGPGTRLLVL.

This chain joins TRBV4-3 and TRBJ2-1, with 9 nucleotides matching TRBD2. This CDR3 spans 18 amino acids. CDR1 LGHNA and CDR2 YSLEER come from the germline V gene. With 0 bases clipped from V and 4 bases from J, the junction kept 10 bases outside the gene matches. For the CDR3, the DNA is TGCGCCAGCAGCCAAGATGTGGTAGGGACTAGCAGTTACAATGAGCAGTTCTTC. The encoded protein is CASSQDVVGTSSYNEQFF.

This chain connects TRBV5-6 to TRBJ2-7; TRBD1 matches 7 bases. This CDR3 spans 14 amino acids. Looked up from germline, CDR1 is SGHDT and CDR2 is YYEEEE. V lost 2 bases, J lost 5 bases, and 7 bases stayed unmatched. CDR3 sequence reads: CASSFRTGLDEQYF. CDR3 bases: TGTGCCAGCAGCTTTCGGACAGGTCTCGACGAGCAGTACTTC. The variable domain in full, with the rest retrieved from reference TRBV5-6 and TRBJ2-7, is DAGVTQSPTHLIKTRGQQVTLRCSPKSGHDTVSWYQQALGQGPQFIFQYYEEEERQRGNFPDRFSGHQFPNYSSELNVNALLLGDSALYLCASSFRTGLDEQYFGPGTRLTVT.

The CDR3 nucleotides read TGTGCCAGCAGTATAACCCCCCAGATTGCCAATCAGCCCCAGCATTTT. Encoded protein: CASSITPQIANQPQHF. The chain employs TRBV28 and TRBJ1-5; D is unclear. Trimming pared 5 bases from V and 3 bases from J, leaving 17 bases between. Germline CDR1 MDHEN, CDR2 SYDVKM. There are 16 residues in the CDR3. Variable domain in full (rest from reference TRBV28 and TRBJ1-5): DVKVTQSSRYLVKRTGEKVFLECVQDMDHENMFWYRQDPGLGLRLIYFSYDVKMKEKGDIPEGYSVSREKKERFSLILESASTNQTSMYLCASSITPQIANQPQHFGDGTRLSIL.

This chain joins TRBV19 and TRBJ1-3, with D unclear. This CDR3 contains 12 residues. V was cut by 3 bases and J by 3 bases, with 3 bases left in between. Germline V lookup: CDR1 LNHDA, CDR2 SQIVND (reference sequence). The DNA for the CDR3 is TGTGCCAGTAGTATCGGTGGAAACACCATATATTTT. This encodes CASSIGGNTIYF.

V and J are TRBV27 and TRBJ2-7; TRBD1 aligns across 7 bases. The CDR3 is made up of 15 amino acids. Germline trimming cut 6 bases from V and 5 bases from J; bases unmatched to any gene: 13. The germline V gene has CDR1 MNHEY and CDR2 SMNVEV (reference sequence). The DNA of the CDR3 is TGTGCCAGCAGCCCGTTGGCTAGACAGGGAGACGAGCAGTACTTC. As protein: CASSPLARQGDEQYF.

This chain uses TRBV7-2 with TRBJ2-1, with 7 bases identical to TRBD2. Trimming at V came to 0 bases and at J to 7 bases, leaving 6 bases not matched to a gene. Germline V gene data show CDR1 as SGHTA and CDR2 as FQGNSA. This CDR3 comprises 15 residues. This chain's CDR3 is CASSLAGRAGNEQFF. The CDR3 region has the DNA TGTGCCAGCAGCTTAGCGGGGAGGGCCGGGAATGAGCAGTTCTTC.

The CDR3 sequence: CASSKWASVYEQYF. CDR3 coding DNA: TGTGCCAGCAGCAAATGGGCGTCGGTCTACGAGCAGTACTTC. The chain employs TRBV21-1 and TRBJ2-7; TRBD1, as called in the table, went unchecked against the DNA. TRBV21-1 is deemed a pseudogene. The CDR3 has 14 amino acids.

The V call is TRBV6-6, the J call TRBJ2-3; no firm D call. The CDR3 loop spans 13 amino acids. Trimming took 4 bases from V and 6 from J, leaving 11 bases between them. Germline V gene sequence: CDR1 MNHNY, CDR2 SVGAGI (reference sequence). This CDR3 reads CASSLPSGDTQYF. The CDR3 nucleotides read TGTGCCAGCAGTTTACCTAGTGGGGATACGCAGTATTTT.

The CDR3 bases are TGCAGCGCTTGGTCGGGGGTTCCGAATGAGCAGTTCTTC. Its protein is CSAWSGVPNEQFF. V usage is TRBV29-1 and J usage is TRBJ2-1; maybe TRBD2 (6 bases). V was cut by 7 bases and J by 7 bases, with 17 bases left in between. CDR3 length equals 13 residues. In germline, CDR1 is SQVTM, CDR2 ANQGSEA.

The chain recombines TRBV5-1 with TRBJ2-1; 8 nucleotides match TRBD2. J lost 1 base, V lost 4 bases, and 4 bases had no gene match. CDR1 is SGHRS and CDR2 is YFSETQ in the germline V gene. CDR3 length: 15 residues. In DNA form, the CDR3 reads TGCGCCAGCAGCCACACTAGCGGTTCCTACAATGAGCAGTTCTTC. This gives the protein CASSHTSGSYNEQFF. The variable domain in full, with the rest retrieved from reference TRBV5-1 and TRBJ2-1, is KAGVTQTPRYLIKTRGQQVTLSCSPISGHRSVSWYQQTPGQGLQFLFEYFSETQRNKGNFPGRFSGRQFSNSRSEMNVSTLELGDSALYLCASSHTSGSYNEQFFGPGTRLTVL.

The chain combines TRBV14 with TRBJ1-4; a weak D match, TRBD1 (5 bases). V lost 4 bases to trimming and J lost 4 bases, with 13 bases between them. The CDR3 sequence is 15 residues long. Per germline, CDR1 SGHDN and CDR2 FVKESK. The CDR3 region has the DNA TGTGCCAGCAGCCGGGGGGGGGAGATTAATGAAAAACTGTTTTTT. Translated, it gives CASSRGGEINEKLFF.

V usage is TRBV6-6 and J usage is TRBJ1-1, with a possible D match to TRBD1 (6 bases). CDR3 length: 14 amino acids. Trimming took off 7 bases at V and 6 bases at J, with 18 bases between the two ends. Germline CDR1 is MNHNY and CDR2 is SVGAGI (reference sequence). The CDR3 here is CASMDTGRVAEAFF. The CDR3 region has the DNA TGTGCCAGCATGGATACAGGGCGGGTCGCTGAAGCTTTCTTT.

This chain's CDR3 is CASIDKDLNYGYTF. The CDR3 nucleotides are TGTGCCAGTATTGACAAGGATCTTAACTATGGCTACACCTTC. The V call is TRBV19, the J call TRBJ1-2; D not resolved. In germline, CDR1 is LNHDA, CDR2 SQIVND (reference sequence). This CDR3 has 14 residues. Trimming left V 7 bases short and J 1 base short, with 13 bases between.

This clone was seen a handful of times. The genes are TRBV7-3 and TRBJ2-1; no clear D gene. The CDR3 is 16 residues long. Per the germline V gene, CDR1 is SGHTA and CDR2 is FQGTGA. Trimming pared 4 bases from V and 4 bases from J, leaving 17 bases between. The CDR3 bases are TGTGCCAGCAGCTATTTAGTGGTCCAACCTTACAATGAGCAGTTCTTC. It is translated as CASSYLVVQPYNEQFF.